The source of this TCR beta chain is a study of blood T cell repertoires in COVID-19. The CDR3 runs to 14 residues. The ends were cut back, 2 bases at V and 10 bases at J, with 17 bases in the middle. Per the germline V gene, CDR1 is SGHNT and CDR2 is YENEEA. Sequencing was performed with immunoSEQ multiplex PCR; in TCRdb, only in-frame clones are kept and a portion is missing. The table includes roughly 100,000 clones, under 90% detected once. The receptor was derived from a human donor in a cohort sampled during active or convalescent COVID-19. The chain combines TRBV11-3 with TRBJ1-1; D may be TRBD1 (6 bases). The specimen sequenced was peripheral blood. CDR3 nucleotides: TGTGCCAGCAGCTTATATTCAGGGGCGGCCGGAGCTTTCTTT. This sequence encodes CASSLYSGAAGAFF. Complete variable domain (other parts from reference TRBV11-3 and TRBJ1-1): EAGVVQSPRYKIIEKKQPVAFWCNPISGHNTLYWYLQNLGQGPELLIRYENEEAVDDSQLPKDRFSAERLKGVDSTLKIQPAELGDSAVYLCASSLYSGAAGAFFGQGTRLTVV.